This T cell receptor beta chain was captured in a study of T cells in Graves' hyperthyroidism and ophthalmopathy. Study information: Specimen type is peripheral blood, collected at initial diagnosis prior to any treatment. Findings and caveats of the study: The model predicted ophthalmopathy a median roughly six months before onset.

It was RNA transcripts that yielded the amplified TCR beta CDR3 regions. The study used the HTBI primer set for a first-round RT-PCR of the TCR CDR3. TCRdb independently ran MiXCR on the multiplex PCR reads; one entry per CDR3 protein. Counted here are approximately 510,000 distinct CDR3 sequences, under 25% occurring once; the ten biggest clones make up approximately 25%. In its sample, this clonotype was seen a few times. Antigen: not known. A single base separates this from a much larger clone, so it may be a read error. The germline V gene has CDR1 SGHAT and CDR2 FQNNGV. The CDR3 covers 16 residues.

V gene TRBV11-2 combines with J gene TRBJ1-3; D gene uncertain. The specimen was blood. This receptor was identified in a man between 18 and 29 years old with Graves' hyperthyroidism. The CDR3 sequence is CASSPTLTYSGNAIYF. The CDR3 bases are TGTGCCAGCAGCCCTACACTTACCTACTCTGGAAACGCCATATATTTT.